The sample holds many counts of the clone carrying this T cell receptor (beta chain). The method for making cDNA was 5'RACE, and it used 10-nucleotide random UMIs. One entry per CDR3 protein, called by TCRdb with MiXCR from the 5' RACE reads. The sample shows over 45,000 distinct CDR3 sequences, about 3.5% of them seen only once. Losses at the gene ends were 2 bases for V and 2 bases for J; bases not matched to a gene: 2. Germline values: CDR1 SGHRS, CDR2 YFSETQ. The CDR3 loop spans 15 amino acids. The data stem from a study of neurological immune-mediated disorders. It was from 2 million PBMCs stored at -80 C that the unsorted libraries were obtained.

This sequence originates from a man between 35 and 55 years old with multiple sclerosis. The chain uses TRBV5-1 and TRBJ2-3; 10 bases line up with TRBD2. Sequencing was done on a sample of PBMCs. The CDR3 DNA reads TGCGCCAGCAGCTTTCTAGCGGGGGACACAGATACGCAGTATTTT. Its translation: CASSFLAGDTDTQYF. The entire variable domain, with the rest obtained from reference TRBV5-1 and TRBJ2-3, is as follows: KAGVTQTPRYLIKTRGQQVTLSCSPISGHRSVSWYQQTPGQGLQFLFEYFSETQRNKGNFPGRFSGRQFSNSRSEMNVSTLELGDSALYLCASSFLAGDTDTQYFGPGTRLTVL.